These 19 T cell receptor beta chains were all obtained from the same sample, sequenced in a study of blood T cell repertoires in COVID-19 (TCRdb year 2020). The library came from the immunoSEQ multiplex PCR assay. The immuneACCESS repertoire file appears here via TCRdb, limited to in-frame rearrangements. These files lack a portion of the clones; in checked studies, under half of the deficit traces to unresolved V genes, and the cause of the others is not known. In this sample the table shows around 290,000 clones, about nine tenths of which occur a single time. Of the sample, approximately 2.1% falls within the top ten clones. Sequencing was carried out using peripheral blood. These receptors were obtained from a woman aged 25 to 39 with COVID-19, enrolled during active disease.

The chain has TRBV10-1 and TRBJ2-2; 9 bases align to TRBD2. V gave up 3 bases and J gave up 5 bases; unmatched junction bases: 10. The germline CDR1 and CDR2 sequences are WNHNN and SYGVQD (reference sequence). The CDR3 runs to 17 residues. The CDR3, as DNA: TGCGCCAGCAGTGATAAGCGGGAGGCGGGAGGTACCGGGGAGCTGTTTTTT. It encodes CASSDKREAGGTGELFF.

Here the CDR3 DNA reads TGTGCCAGCAGCCAAGATCACAGGGGGCTTGGAAACACCATATATTTT. It specifies CASSQDHRGLGNTIYF. J is TRBJ1-3 and V is TRBV3-1 (or the pseudogene TRBV3-2); 9 nucleotides match TRBD1. Germline V gene sequence: CDR1 LGHDT, CDR2 YNNKEL (reference sequence). The V and J ends lost 0 bases and 3 bases, in that order; junction bases with no gene match: 3. There are 16 residues in the CDR3.

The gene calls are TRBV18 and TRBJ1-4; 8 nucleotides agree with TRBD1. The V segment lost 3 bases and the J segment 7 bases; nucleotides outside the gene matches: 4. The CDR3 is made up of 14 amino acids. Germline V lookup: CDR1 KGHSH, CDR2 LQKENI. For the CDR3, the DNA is TGTGCCAGCTCACCTCAGGGGGCTGGTGAAAAACTGTTTTTT. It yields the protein CASSPQGAGEKLFF.

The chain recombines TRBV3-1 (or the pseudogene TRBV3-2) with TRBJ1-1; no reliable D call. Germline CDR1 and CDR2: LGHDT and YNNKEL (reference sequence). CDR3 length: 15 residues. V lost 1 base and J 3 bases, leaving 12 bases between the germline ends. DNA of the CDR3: TGTGCCAGCAGCCAAGTAGTAGACGCGGACACTGAAGCTTTCTTT. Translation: CASSQVVDADTEAFF.

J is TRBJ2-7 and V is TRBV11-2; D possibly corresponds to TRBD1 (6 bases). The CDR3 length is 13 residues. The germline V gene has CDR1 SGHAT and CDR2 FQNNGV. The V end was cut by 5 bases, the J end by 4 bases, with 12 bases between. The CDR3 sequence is CASSHGQPYEQYF. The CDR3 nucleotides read TGTGCCAGCAGCCACGGACAGCCTTACGAGCAGTACTTC.

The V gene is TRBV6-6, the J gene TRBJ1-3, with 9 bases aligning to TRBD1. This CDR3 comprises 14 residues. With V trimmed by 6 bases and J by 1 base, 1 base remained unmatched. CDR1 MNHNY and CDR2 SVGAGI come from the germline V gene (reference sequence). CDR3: CASRDRGSGNTIYF. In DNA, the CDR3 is TGTGCCAGCAGGGACAGGGGATCTGGAAACACCATATATTTT.

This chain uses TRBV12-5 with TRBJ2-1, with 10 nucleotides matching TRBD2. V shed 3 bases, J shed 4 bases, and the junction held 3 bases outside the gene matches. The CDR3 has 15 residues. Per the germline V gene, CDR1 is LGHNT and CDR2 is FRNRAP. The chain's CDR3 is CASGLGAGGYNEQFF. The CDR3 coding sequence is TGTGCTAGTGGTTTAGGAGCGGGGGGGTACAATGAGCAGTTCTTC.

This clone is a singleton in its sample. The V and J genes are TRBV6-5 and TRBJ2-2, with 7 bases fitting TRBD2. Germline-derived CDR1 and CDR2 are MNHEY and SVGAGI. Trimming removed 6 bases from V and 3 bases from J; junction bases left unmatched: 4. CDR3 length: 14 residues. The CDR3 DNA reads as TGTGCCAGCAGCCGGACTAGTTACACCGGGGAGCTGTTTTTT. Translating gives CASSRTSYTGELFF.

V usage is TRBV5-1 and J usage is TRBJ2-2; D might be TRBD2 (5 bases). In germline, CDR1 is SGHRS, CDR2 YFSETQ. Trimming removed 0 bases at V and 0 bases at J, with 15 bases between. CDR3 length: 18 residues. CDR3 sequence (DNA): TGCGCCAGCAGCTTGGCCGCGGGCCAGACTCCGAACACCGGGGAGCTGTTTTTT. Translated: CASSLAAGQTPNTGELFF.

The DNA for the CDR3 is TGCGCCAGCAGCTTACCGGGACAGGCTAATGAAAAACTGTTTTTT. It yields the protein CASSLPGQANEKLFF. The chain has TRBV5-1 and TRBJ1-4; TRBD1 matches at 8 bases. Unmatched junction bases numbered 3, after V lost 2 bases and J lost 3 bases. The CDR3 runs to 15 residues. Germline CDR1 reads SGHRS; CDR2 reads YFSETQ.

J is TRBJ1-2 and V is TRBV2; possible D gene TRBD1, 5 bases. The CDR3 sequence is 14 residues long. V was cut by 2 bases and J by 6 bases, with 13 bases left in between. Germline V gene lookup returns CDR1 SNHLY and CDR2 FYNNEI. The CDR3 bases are TGTGCCAGCAGTGAATCCACGGCAGGGCATGGCTACACCTTC. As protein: CASSESTAGHGYTF.

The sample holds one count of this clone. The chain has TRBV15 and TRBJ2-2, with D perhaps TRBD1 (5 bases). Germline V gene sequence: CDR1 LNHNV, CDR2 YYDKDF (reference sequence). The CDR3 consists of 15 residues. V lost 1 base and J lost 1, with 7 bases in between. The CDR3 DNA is TGTGCCACCAGCAGAGGAGGACAGAACACCGGGGAGCTGTTTTTT. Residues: CATSRGGQNTGELFF.

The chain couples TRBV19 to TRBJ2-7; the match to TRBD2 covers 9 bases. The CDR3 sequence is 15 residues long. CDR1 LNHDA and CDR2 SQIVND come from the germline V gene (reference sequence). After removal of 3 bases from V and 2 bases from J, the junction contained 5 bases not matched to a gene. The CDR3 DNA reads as TGTGCCAGTAGTATGGGACTAGCAGCGACCTACGAGCAGTACTTC. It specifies CASSMGLAATYEQYF.

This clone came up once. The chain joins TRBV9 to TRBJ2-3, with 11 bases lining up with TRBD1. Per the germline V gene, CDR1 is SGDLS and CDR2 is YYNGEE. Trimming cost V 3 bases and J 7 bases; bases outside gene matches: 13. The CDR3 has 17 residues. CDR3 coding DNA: TGTGCCAGCAGCGCCGTCCCTCGGACAGGGGGCACGAATACGCAGTATTTT. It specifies CASSAVPRTGGTNTQYF.

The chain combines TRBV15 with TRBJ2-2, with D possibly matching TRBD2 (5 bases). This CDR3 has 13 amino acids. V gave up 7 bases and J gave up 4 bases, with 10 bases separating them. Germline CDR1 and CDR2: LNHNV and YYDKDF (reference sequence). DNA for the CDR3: TGTGCCACCAATGAAGGAGGCACCGGGGAGCTGTTTTTT. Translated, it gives CATNEGGTGELFF. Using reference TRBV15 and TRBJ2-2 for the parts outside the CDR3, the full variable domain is DAMVIQNPRYQVTQFGKPVTLSCSQTLNHNVMYWYQQKSSQAPKLLFHYYDKDFNNEADTPDNFQSRRPNTSFCFLDIRSPGLGDTAMYLCATNEGGTGELFFGEGSRLTVL.

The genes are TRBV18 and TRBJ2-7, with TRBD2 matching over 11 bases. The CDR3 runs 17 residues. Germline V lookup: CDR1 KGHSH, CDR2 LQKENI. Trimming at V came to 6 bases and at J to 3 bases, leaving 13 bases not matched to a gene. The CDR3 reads CASSPLTSGTHNYEQYF. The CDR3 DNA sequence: TGTGCCAGCTCTCCTCTGACTAGCGGGACTCACAACTACGAGCAGTACTTC.

The CDR3 region is CASSLRLAQIQETQYF. The CDR3 DNA sequence: TGCGCCAGCAGCTTGCGCCTAGCGCAGATCCAGGAGACCCAGTACTTC. The J gene is TRBJ2-5, the V gene TRBV5-1, with a possible D match to TRBD2 (6 bases). The CDR3 contains 16 residues. Germline V lookup: CDR1 SGHRS, CDR2 YFSETQ. With 1 base removed from V and 5 bases from J, the gap between germline ends came to 18 bases.

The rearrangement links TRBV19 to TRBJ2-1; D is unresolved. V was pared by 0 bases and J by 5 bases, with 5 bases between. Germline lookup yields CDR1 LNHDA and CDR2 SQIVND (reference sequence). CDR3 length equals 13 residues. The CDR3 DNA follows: TGTGCCAGTAGTATAGATCGGGACAATGAGCAGTTCTTC. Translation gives CASSIDRDNEQFF.

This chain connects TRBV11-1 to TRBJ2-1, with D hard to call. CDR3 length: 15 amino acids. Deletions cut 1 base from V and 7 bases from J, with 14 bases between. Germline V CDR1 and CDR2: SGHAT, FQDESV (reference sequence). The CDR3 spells CASSLGRLVENEQFF. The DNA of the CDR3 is TGTGCCAGCAGCTTAGGACGCCTAGTCGAGAATGAGCAGTTCTTC.